This T cell receptor beta chain was identified during a study of glioma-infiltrating T cells after dendritic cell vaccination. Across the study: Patients received autologous tumor lysate-pulsed dendritic cell vaccination between about 2003 and 2012.

Clones were read by immunoSEQ multiplex PCR, and TCRdb kept only the in-frame ones, dropping some. This sample has more than 100,000 clones, with roughly 79% found just once. There are 18 residues in the CDR3. Germline loops: CDR1 SEHNR, CDR2 FQNEAQ (reference sequence). Trimming took 5 bases from V and 0 from J, leaving 19 bases between them. The chain combines TRBV7-9 with TRBJ1-4, with a tentative D call TRBD1 (6 bases). The source material was blood, sampled before dendritic cell vaccination. This receptor was taken from a human donor with glioblastoma. The CDR3 sequence is CASSPTGSNTATNEKLFF. The CDR3 bases are TGTGCCAGCAGCCCAACAGGGTCCAATACGGCAACTAATGAAAAACTGTTTTTT.